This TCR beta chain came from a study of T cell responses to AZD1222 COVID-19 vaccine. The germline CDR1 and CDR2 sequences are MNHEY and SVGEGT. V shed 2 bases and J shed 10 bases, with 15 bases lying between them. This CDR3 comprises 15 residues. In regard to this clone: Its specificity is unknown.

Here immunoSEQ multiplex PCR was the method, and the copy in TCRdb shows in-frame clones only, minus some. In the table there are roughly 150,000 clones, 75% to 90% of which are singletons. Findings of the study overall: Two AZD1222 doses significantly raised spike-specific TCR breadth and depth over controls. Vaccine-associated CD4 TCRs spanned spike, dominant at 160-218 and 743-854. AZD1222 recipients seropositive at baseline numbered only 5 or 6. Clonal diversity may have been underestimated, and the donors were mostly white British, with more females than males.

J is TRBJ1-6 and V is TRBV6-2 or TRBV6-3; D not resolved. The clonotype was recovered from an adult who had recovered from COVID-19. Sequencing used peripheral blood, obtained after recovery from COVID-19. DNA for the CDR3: TGTGCCAGCAGTTACGGGAAAAGGGTGGGATCACCCCTCCACTTT. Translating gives CASSYGKRVGSPLHF.